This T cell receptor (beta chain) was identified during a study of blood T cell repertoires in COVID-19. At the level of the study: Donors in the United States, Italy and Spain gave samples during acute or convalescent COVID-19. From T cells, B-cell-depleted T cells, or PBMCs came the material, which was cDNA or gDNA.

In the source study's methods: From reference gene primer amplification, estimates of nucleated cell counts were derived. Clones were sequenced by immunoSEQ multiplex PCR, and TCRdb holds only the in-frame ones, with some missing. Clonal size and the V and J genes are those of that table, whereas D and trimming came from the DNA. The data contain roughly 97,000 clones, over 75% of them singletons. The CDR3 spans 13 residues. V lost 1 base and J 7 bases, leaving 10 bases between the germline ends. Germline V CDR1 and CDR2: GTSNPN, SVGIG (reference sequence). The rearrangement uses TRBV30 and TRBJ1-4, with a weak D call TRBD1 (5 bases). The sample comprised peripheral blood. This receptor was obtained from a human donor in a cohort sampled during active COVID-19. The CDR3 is CAWSGTGGEKLFF. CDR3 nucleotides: TGTGCCTGGAGTGGAACAGGTGGTGAAAAACTGTTTTTT.